This TCR beta chain was documented in a study of identical twins. Through template switching, a universal primer site was introduced, and the cDNA contained unique molecular identifiers. TCRdb reprocessed the 5' RACE reads via MiXCR and lists one record per CDR3 protein. Among about 920,000 distinct CDR3 sequences listed, roughly an eighth were seen once. V lost 0 bases and J 7 bases, leaving 9 bases between the germline ends. The CDR3 has 13 residues. In germline, CDR1 is MNHEY, CDR2 SVGAGI. These data are also associated with another study on yellow fever vaccine responses in identical twins.

The chain joins TRBV6-5 to TRBJ1-1; tentatively, D is TRBD1 (5 bases). This receptor was taken from a young woman in good health. Sequenced sample: PBMCs. The DNA for the CDR3 is TGTGCCAGCAGTTACTCGTGGGGGGATGAAGCTTTCTTT. This sequence encodes CASSYSWGDEAFF.